These T cell receptor beta chains were read from a single sample in a study of blood T cell repertoires in COVID-19. Repertoires were generated with immunoSEQ multiplex PCR, while TCRdb's copy carries only in-frame clones and drops some. The sample has 300,000 or so clones, 85% to 90% seen once. Sequencing was carried out using peripheral blood. Every receptor here comes from a woman aged 40 to 49 who had recovered from COVID-19. The CDR3 runs from the conserved cysteine through the conserved F or W. A D gene is named only where the DNA matches it firmly. The size entry is marked missing in some rows and otherwise reads once, few, many or a size class.

NA | TRBJ1-1 | TRBD1 | TRBV30 | TGTGCCTGGGCTTACAGGGGGAACACTGAAGCTTTCTTT | CAWAYRGNTEAFF
once | TRBJ2-5 | NA | TRBV6-4 | TGTGCCAGCAGTGGTTTGCAGGCAGCAGGAGAGACCCAGTACTTC | CASSGLQAAGETQYF
once | TRBJ1-2 | NA | TRBV7-9 | TGTGCCAGCAGCTTCCGGGACACACCTAACTATGGCTACACCTTC | CASSFRDTPNYGYTF
NA | TRBJ2-2 | TRBD1 | TRBV19 | TGTGCCAGTACCCCCGGACGAGGGGGCGGCGGGGAGCTGTTTTTT | CASTPGRGGGGELFF
NA | TRBJ2-4 | TRBD2 | TRBV6-2/TRBV6-3 | TGTGCCAGCAGTTACTCGATCGCCAGCGGGGTCGAGGGAAACATTCAGTACTTC | CASSYSIASGVEGNIQYF
NA | TRBJ2-7 | NA | TRBV3-1/TRBV3-2 | TGTGCCAGCAGCCAAGGAGACACCTACTACGAGCAGTACTTC | CASSQGDTYYEQYF
NA | TRBJ1-1 | NA | TRBV27 | TGTGCCAGCAGTTTATATAACAGTAACACTGAAGCTTTCTTT | CASSLYNSNTEAFF
once | TRBJ1-2 | TRBD1 | TRBV24-1 | TGTGCCACCAGTGATTCAGGGGGTTATGGCTACACCTTC | CATSDSGGYGYTF
NA | TRBJ1-1 | NA | TRBV6-5 | TGTGCCAGCAGCTGGGAAACAGGGTCCAGAACTGAAGCTTTCTTT | CASSWETGSRTEAFF
NA | TRBJ2-7 | NA | TRBV11-3 | TGTGCCAGCAGCTTCGGGGGTTTCGGAGAGCAGTACTTC | CASSFGGFGEQYF
NA | TRBJ1-5 | TRBD1 | TRBV6-2/TRBV6-3 | TGTGCCAGCAGCCTGGGACAGGGGAGCGGTCAGCCCCAGCATTTT | CASSLGQGSGQPQHF
NA | TRBJ2-3 | NA | TRBV5-1 | TGCGCCAGCAGTATTAGCACAGATACGCAGTATTTT | CASSISTDTQYF
NA | TRBJ1-3 | NA | TRBV11-2 | TGTGCCAGCAGCTTAGATCCGGACAGATACTCTGGAAACACCATATATTTT | CASSLDPDRYSGNTIYF
NA | TRBJ1-5 | TRBD1 | TRBV5-1 | TGCGCCAGCAGCACCGGACAGGGTCTCAATCAGCCCCAGCATTTT | CASSTGQGLNQPQHF
NA | TRBJ2-3 | TRBD1 | TRBV6-5 | TGTGCCAGCAGCCGGGACAGGCCCACAGATACGCAGTATTTT | CASSRDRPTDTQYF
once | TRBJ1-3 | NA | TRBV19 | TGTGCCAGTACCAGGGCGAAAAGGACAAGCTCTGGAAACACCATATATTTT | CASTRAKRTSSGNTIYF
NA | TRBJ1-2 | NA | TRBV2 | TGTGCCAGCAGTGAACAAGCGCCTAACGGCTACACCTTC | CASSEQAPNGYTF
NA | TRBJ1-6 | NA | TRBV5-1 | TGCGCCAGCAGGTTATATGGTCCCAGCTCCTATAATTCACCCCTCCACTTT | CASRLYGPSSYNSPLHF
NA | TRBJ1-6 | NA | TRBV21-1 | TGTGCCAGCAGGCTGGGGAACAGGGTGGGCGGTTATTCACCCCTCCACTTT | CASRLGNRVGGYSPLHF
NA | TRBJ2-2 | NA | TRBV15 | TGTGCCACCAGGAACCAGGGCACCGGGGAGCTGTTTTTT | CATRNQGTGELFF
NA | TRBJ2-7 | TRBD1 | TRBV2 | TGTGCCAGCCGCCGGACAGGGGACTCCTACGAGCAGTACTTC | CASRRTGDSYEQYF
NA | TRBJ2-7 | NA | TRBV5-1 | TGCGCCAGCAGCTTGTGGGCCGGCCCCCGCGAGCAGTACTTC | CASSLWAGPREQYF
NA | TRBJ1-2 | NA | TRBV19 | TGTGCCAGTAGTATGATGGCGGACTATGGCTACACCTTC | CASSMMADYGYTF
NA | TRBJ1-6 | NA | TRBV19 | TGTGCCAGTAGTATCGGAGTAGTAGGAGGAAATTCACCCCTCCACTTT | CASSIGVVGGNSPLHF
few | TRBJ1-2 | NA | TRBV6-5 | TGTGCCAGCAGTTGGGGCCTAGAGGAGAGCTATGGCTACACCTTC | CASSWGLEESYGYTF
NA | TRBJ1-1 | NA | TRBV5-6 | TGTGCCAGCAGCTCGTATTCGCGGGGCAGGGTAAACACTGAAGCTTTCTTT | CASSSYSRGRVNTEAFF
NA | TRBJ2-3 | NA | TRBV12-5 | TGTGCTAGTGGTTCCGCGGGCACAGATACGCAGTATTTT | CASGSAGTDTQYF
NA | TRBJ2-3 | NA | TRBV10-2 | TGCGCCAGCAGTGATGGTTGGGTAGCGGTGAGAGATACGCAGTATTTT | CASSDGWVAVRDTQYF
few | TRBJ1-2 | TRBD1 | TRBV5-1 | TGCGCCAGCAGCCCGGGACAGCACTATGGCTACACCTTC | CASSPGQHYGYTF
NA | TRBJ1-3 | NA | TRBV18 | TGTGCCAGCTCACCACCAGGGGCAGTCGGAAACACCATATATTTT | CASSPPGAVGNTIYF